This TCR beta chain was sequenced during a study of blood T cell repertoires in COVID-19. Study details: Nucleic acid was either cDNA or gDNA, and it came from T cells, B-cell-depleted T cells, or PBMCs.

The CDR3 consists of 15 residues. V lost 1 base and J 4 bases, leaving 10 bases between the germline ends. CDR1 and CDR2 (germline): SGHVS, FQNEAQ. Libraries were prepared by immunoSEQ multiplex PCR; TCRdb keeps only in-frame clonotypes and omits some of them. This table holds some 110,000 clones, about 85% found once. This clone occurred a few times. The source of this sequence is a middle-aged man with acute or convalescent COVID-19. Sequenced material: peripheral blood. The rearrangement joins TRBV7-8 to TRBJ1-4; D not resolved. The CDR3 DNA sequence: TGTGCCAGCAGCTTAGTTGGCGGCCGTAATGAAAAACTGTTTTTT. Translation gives CASSLVGGRNEKLFF.